This T cell receptor (beta chain) is from a study of graft-versus-host responses after intestinal transplantation. The protocol was immunoSEQ multiplex PCR, while the TCRdb copy is restricted to in-frame clones and leaves out a portion. Of some 36,000 clones detected, roughly 94% appear once; the ten largest clones hold 0.22%. For this clone: Its antigen remains unknown.

This CDR3 is built from 16 residues. J was trimmed by 3 bases and V by 2 bases; bases with no gene match: 3. Germline CDR1 reads MGHRA; CDR2 reads YSYEKL. The chain carries TRBV4-1 and TRBJ1-3; 11 bases are shared with TRBD1. This sample comprised unstimulated CD4+ T cells sorted from spleen or lymph node cells, obtained before transplant. This TCR was recovered from a human donor who was the organ donor for an intestinal transplant. DNA of the CDR3: TGCGCCAGCAGCCAACCGGGACAGGGGGTTGGAAACACCATATATTTT. Amino acids: CASSQPGQGVGNTIYF.